A selection of T cell receptor beta chains follows, all from one sample in a study of spatial heterogeneity in lung cancer. TCRdb reprocessed the 5' RACE reads via MiXCR and lists one record per CDR3 protein. The sample consists of about 47,000 distinct CDR3 sequences, 12% of them appearing once. The source was PBMCs, collected at surgery. All receptors derive from a female donor with early-stage non-small cell lung cancer. CDR3s include the opening cysteine and the closing phenylalanine or tryptophan. A D gene is named only where the DNA matches it firmly. The size of a clone is reported for some rows only, either as once, few or many, or as a class for expanded clones.

cdr3_nt cdr3_aa j_call d_call clone_size v_call cdr3_length
TGTGCCAGCAGTAAAGGACAGTATGGCTACACCTTC CASSKGQYGYTF TRBJ1-2 . few TRBV6-2/TRBV6-3 12
TGTGCCAGCAGCTTCGAGCCGGCTTGGGAGCTGTTTTTT CASSFEPAWELFF TRBJ2-2 . . TRBV9 13
TGTGCCAGCAGTGGGGCCGGACAGGGGCCCACCTATGGCTACACCTTC CASSGAGQGPTYGYTF TRBJ1-2 TRBD1 . TRBV28 16
TGCGCCAGCAGCTTACAGGGGGCCACTGAAGCTTTCTTT CASSLQGATEAFF TRBJ1-1 TRBD1 . TRBV5-1 13
TGTGCCAGCAGCTTAGAGCGGGGGGGCTCTAGGGAGCAGTACTTC CASSLERGGSREQYF TRBJ2-7 TRBD2 . TRBV13 15
TGCAGCTTTTCTTCGGGGACAGGGGGCGCCGAGCAGTACTTC CSFSSGTGGAEQYF TRBJ2-7 TRBD1 . TRBV29-1 14
TGTGCCAGTAGACCAGCAGGGCAAGGAGATACGCAGTATTTT CASRPAGQGDTQYF TRBJ2-3 . . TRBV19 14
TGTGCCAGCAGCTTAGTAGGGTTTAATGAAAAACTGTTTTTT CASSLVGFNEKLFF TRBJ1-4 . few TRBV7-9 14
TGTGCCAGTAGTGGCCCGAACTATGGCTACACCTTC CASSGPNYGYTF TRBJ1-2 . . TRBV19 12
TGCGCCAGCAGCTTGGTAGTGGGGGCAACTAATGAAAAACTGTTTTTT CASSLVVGATNEKLFF TRBJ1-4 . few TRBV5-1 16
TGTGCCAGCAGTTACGGGAGGGGAAACGAGCAGTACTTC CASSYGRGNEQYF TRBJ2-7 TRBD2 . TRBV6-6 13
TGTGCCAGCCAGAAACTAGCGGGGGACCACAATGAGCAGTTCTTC CASQKLAGDHNEQFF TRBJ2-1 TRBD2 . TRBV2 15
TGTGCCAGTACCCCCTCCGGGGGGAGAGATACGCAGTATTTT CASTPSGGRDTQYF TRBJ2-3 TRBD2 . TRBV19 14
TGTGCCAGCAGCAAGGACAGGCCGAGCACAGATACGCAGTATTTT CASSKDRPSTDTQYF TRBJ2-3 TRBD1 few TRBV11-1 15
TGTGCCAGTAGTATCAGTAACACTGAAGCTTTCTTT CASSISNTEAFF TRBJ1-1 . many TRBV19 12
TGTGCCAGCAGCCAAGGGGGCGGCTACGAGCAGTACTTC CASSQGGGYEQYF TRBJ2-7 . few TRBV4-2 13
TGTGCCAGCAGCCCGATTGGGGGCAGGGCGCTCTACGAGCAGTACTTC CASSPIGGRALYEQYF TRBJ2-7 . few TRBV27 16
TGTGCCTGGAGTAATGACAGGGGGAACTATGGCTACACCTTC CAWSNDRGNYGYTF TRBJ1-2 TRBD1 . TRBV30 14
TGTGCCAGCAGCTTAAGTGCCTCACCCCTCCACTTT CASSLSASPLHF TRBJ1-6 . . TRBV7-2 12
TGTGCCAGCAGCCGCCGCGACAGGGTCGATGAGCAGTTCTTC CASSRRDRVDEQFF TRBJ2-1 TRBD1 few TRBV7-2 14
TGTGCCAGCAGCTTAGGGCGGGCCTACGAGCAGTACTTC CASSLGRAYEQYF TRBJ2-7 . many TRBV7-2 13
TGTGCCAGCAGTTCCCAGGACGCCGCGAAACGAGTTTTT CASSSQDAAKRVF TRBJ1-4 . few TRBV28 13
TGCAGTGCTAGTATACCGGGACAGGGTGCAATAGGCTATGGCGACACCTTC CSASIPGQGAIGYGDTF TRBJ1-2 TRBD1 . TRBV20-1 17
TGTGCCAGCAGCTTAATGGGGAGCTCCTACAATGAGCAGTTCTTC CASSLMGSSYNEQFF TRBJ2-1 . . TRBV7-3 15
TGTGCCAGCAGTTCCCGGACAGGGGGCGTGGAAAAACTGTTTTTT CASSSRTGGVEKLFF TRBJ1-4 TRBD1 few TRBV6-5 15
TGCAGTGCTAGACCGGGCGCCGCTGAAGCTTTCTTT CSARPGAAEAFF TRBJ1-1 . many TRBV20-1 12
TGTGCCAGCAGCTATTCGACGGGCGAGCAGTACTTC CASSYSTGEQYF TRBJ2-7 . . TRBV11-2 12
TGCAGCGTCCGCGATCTGACAGGGAGCTCTGGAAACACCATATATTTT CSVRDLTGSSGNTIYF TRBJ1-3 TRBD1 once TRBV29-1 16
TGTGCCAGCAGTTTAGCGGCAGGGGGAGGCAATCAGCCCCAGCATTTT CASSLAAGGGNQPQHF TRBJ1-5 TRBD1 many TRBV12-3/TRBV12-4 16
TGTGCCAGCAGTTACCAACCGGGACTAGCGGGGCACTCTGGGGCCAACGTCCTGACTTTC CASSYQPGLAGHSGANVLTF TRBJ2-6 TRBD2 many TRBV6-2/TRBV6-3 20
TGCAGTGCTAGATCGACAGGGCACATGAACACTGAAGCTTTCTTT CSARSTGHMNTEAFF TRBJ1-1 TRBD1 many TRBV20-1 15
TGTGCCAGCAGCTTAGGGGGTGAGGGGAAGGGACTGAACACTGAAGCTTTCTTT CASSLGGEGKGLNTEAFF TRBJ1-1 . few TRBV7-2 18
TGTGCCAGCAGCCGCGGGACAGCAAAGGGACTGTTTTTT CASSRGTAKGLFF TRBJ1-4 TRBD1 many TRBV25-1 13
TGTGCCAGCAGTGACTCTGGACAGGGGGCAATCAGTGAGCAGTTCTTC CASSDSGQGAISEQFF TRBJ2-1 TRBD1 . TRBV6-4 16
TGTGCCAGCAGCTTGGAGAGCTACAATGAGCAGTTCTTC CASSLESYNEQFF TRBJ2-1 . few TRBV5-4 13
TGTGCCAGCAGCTTAGCGGCTAGCACTGAAGCTTTCTTT CASSLAASTEAFF TRBJ1-1 . many TRBV7-9 13
TGTGCCAGCAGCTATGGAAATAGCAATCAGCCCCAGCATTTT CASSYGNSNQPQHF TRBJ1-5 . few TRBV7-2 14
TGCAGTGCTGACGGAAGGGGCGGGGGCCATTACAATGAGCAGTTCTTC CSADGRGGGHYNEQFF TRBJ2-1 . few TRBV20-1 16
TGCAGTGCTAGTGGTCATTCGCAAGAGACCCAGTACTTC CSASGHSQETQYF TRBJ2-5 . many TRBV20-1 13
TGCGCCAGCAGCTTGGCCCTTAGGGACGGATACAATGAGCAGTTCTTC CASSLALRDGYNEQFF TRBJ2-1 . . TRBV5-1 16
TGTGCCAGCAGCTCACAGGGCTACGAGCAGTACTTC CASSSQGYEQYF TRBJ2-7 . few TRBV27 12
TGCAGCGTTATACAGGGGTTTGGCAATCAGCCCCAGCATTTT CSVIQGFGNQPQHF TRBJ1-5 TRBD1 few TRBV29-1 14
TGCAGTGCACCCCGACAGGGTTCTCCCGGGGAGCTGTTTTTT CSAPRQGSPGELFF TRBJ2-2 TRBD1 . TRBV20-1 14
TGTGCCAGCAGGGGAGGGGGCGTCGGGGAGCTGTTTTTT CASRGGGVGELFF TRBJ2-2 . . TRBV4-2 13
TGTGCCAGCAGTTACGGGGGGTTCGGGGCCTACGAGCAGTACTTC CASSYGGFGAYEQYF TRBJ2-7 . . TRBV6-5 15
TGTGCCAGCACCGACGGGGGTGTAAGTGAAAAACTGTTTTTT CASTDGGVSEKLFF TRBJ1-4 . few TRBV2 14
TGTGCCAGCAGCTTAGTCCTAGCGGGGGGCAGCAATGAGCAGTTCTTC CASSLVLAGGSNEQFF TRBJ2-1 TRBD2 many TRBV7-3 16
TGTGCCAGCAGCTTAGGTGTCGTGTCTGGGGCCAACGTCCTGACTTTC CASSLGVVSGANVLTF TRBJ2-6 . few TRBV7-2 16
TGTGCCAGCAGCTTGGCGGGGAGTGAAAAACGGTTTTTT CASSLAGSEKRFF TRBJ1-4 . . TRBV5-5 13
TGCAGCGTTGAAGATCCAGGTGGGGCGGGGCTCACAGATACGCAGTATTTT CSVEDPGGAGLTDTQYF TRBJ2-3 . many TRBV29-1 17
TGTGCCAGCAGCCGACAGGGTTCCTATGGCTACACCTTC CASSRQGSYGYTF TRBJ1-2 TRBD1 . TRBV16 13
TGCAGTGCCAGACTAGTTAATGAGCAGTTCTTC CSARLVNEQFF TRBJ2-1 . few TRBV20-1 11
TGCGCCAGCAGCCAAGAGCTAGCGGGGACCTACAATGAGCAGTTCTTC CASSQELAGTYNEQFF TRBJ2-1 TRBD2 . TRBV4-3 16
TGTGCCAGCGAAGGGACAGGAGGTAATCAGCCCCAGCATTTT CASEGTGGNQPQHF TRBJ1-5 TRBD1 . TRBV2 14
TGTGCCAGCAGTGAGAAAGGGACTGCCGGCTTCTACAATGAGCAGTTCTTC CASSEKGTAGFYNEQFF TRBJ2-1 . many TRBV2 17